The 20 T cell receptor beta chains below all came from one sample that was sequenced in a study of molecular identifiers for immune sequencing clone quantification. TCRdb called the PCR reads again in MiXCR, with one record for every CDR3 protein. Found here are approximately 550,000 distinct CDR3 sequences, roughly a fifth of them singletons; the top ten hold about 0.78%. The sequencing sample was made of naive CD8+ T cells from blood, with Jurkat cell RNA spiked in. Subset: FACS-sorted CD8+CD4-CCR7+CD45RA+ naive T cells. Source of these receptors: a human donor in good health. Some libraries in this study had Jurkat cell RNA spiked in.

This clonotype has more than one count but fewer than ten. The chain joins TRBV15 to TRBJ1-5; D possibly corresponds to TRBD1 (6 bases). V shed 5 bases and J shed 2 bases, with 13 bases lying between them. Germline V gives CDR1 LNHNV, CDR2 YYDKDF (reference sequence). CDR3 length: 15 amino acids. DNA for the CDR3: TGTGCCACCAGCCTGGACAGACTCGGCAATCAGCCCCAGCATTTT. This gives the protein CATSLDRLGNQPQHF.

Details on this clonotype: Lacking the conserved final phenylalanine or tryptophan, this CDR3 likely reflects a read error. The chain combines TRBV27 with TRBJ2-2; perhaps TRBD2 as D (7 bases). Germline V gives CDR1 MNHEY, CDR2 SMNVEV (reference sequence). V was trimmed by 5 bases and J by 0 bases, leaving 22 bases between them. The CDR3 runs to 19 residues. The CDR3 loop reads CASSPWGGADLTNTGELFL. CDR3 DNA: TGTGCCAGCAGTCCCTGGGGGGGGGCTGACCTTACGAACACCGGGGAGCTGTTTCTT.

The chain employs TRBV11-2 and TRBJ1-4, with unresolved D. The CDR3 has 14 amino acids. The V end lost 0 bases, the J end lost 4 bases, and 6 bases lay between the germline ends. Germline values: CDR1 SGHAT, CDR2 FQNNGV. CDR3 sequence: CASSLEVVNEKLFF. In nucleotides, the CDR3 is TGTGCCAGCAGCTTAGAGGTTGTTAATGAAAAACTGTTTTTT.

This clonotype was found a few times. A much larger clonotype is one base distant, so this may be a read error. This chain connects TRBV23-1 to TRBJ2-7; tentative D call: TRBD2 (5 bases). TRBV23-1 is an ORF, with its function uncertain. V was pared by 3 bases and J by 5 bases, with 17 bases between. This CDR3 region has 15 residues. The CDR3 loop reads CASSHRGPRRHEQYF. For the CDR3, the DNA is TGCGCCAGCAGTCACAGAGGGCCCCGCCGACACGAGCAGTACTTC.

The rearrangement links TRBV7-9 to TRBJ2-7, with 8 nucleotides matching TRBD1. The CDR3 has 16 amino acids. Germline CDR1 SEHNR, CDR2 FQNEAQ (reference sequence). V trimming: 5 bases; J trimming: 2 bases; junction bases outside the gene matches: 11. The CDR3 DNA reads TGTGCCAGCAGCCCGGTCGGACAGGGCCTTGCCTACGAGCAGTACTTC. Protein: CASSPVGQGLAYEQYF.

This clonotype was counted a few times. Possible read error: a much larger clone is one base away. The CDR3 DNA reads TGTCCCAGCAGCCCCCGGACAGTAAGAGCTTTATTGGCTTTCTTT. Protein sequence: CPSSPRTVRALLAFF. The chain carries TRBV3-1 and TRBJ1-1; TRBD1 might be the D (6 bases). Germline CDR1 is LGHDT and CDR2 is YNNKEL (reference sequence). The CDR3 totals 15 residues.

This clonotype was picked up a small number of times. The chain joins TRBV27 to TRBJ2-5; D uncertain. Germline values: CDR1 MNHEY, CDR2 SMNVEV (reference sequence). V was pared by 5 bases and J by 0 bases, with 7 bases between. The CDR3 totals 13 residues. The CDR3 bases are TGTGCCAGCAGTCCCCAGCACCAAGAGACCCAGTACTTC. Its translation: CASSPQHQETQYF.

With respect to this clonotype: The junction shows a germline mismatch at one end, possibly a read error. The chain joins TRBV6-2 or TRBV6-3 to TRBJ2-7; D is unclear. Germline V gene sequence: CDR1 MNHEY, CDR2 SVGEGT. This CDR3 is built from 14 residues. CDR3 nucleotide sequence: TGTGCCAGCAGCCCTATACTGGATCTATACGAGCGGTACTTC. Translating gives CASSPILDLYERYF.

The sample holds many counts of this clonotype. The V call is TRBV27, the J call TRBJ2-6; D is ambiguous. V was trimmed by 7 bases and J by 0 bases, leaving 10 bases between them. The CDR3 loop spans 15 amino acids. Germline V lookup: CDR1 MNHEY, CDR2 SMNVEV (reference sequence). The CDR3 DNA reads as TGTGCCAGCACCAAAAGTCCCTCTGGGGCCAACGTCCTGACTTTC. Its translation: CASTKSPSGANVLTF.

This clonotype has at least ten counts. This chain joins TRBV4-1 and TRBJ2-6; no reliable D call. The length of the CDR3 is 18 residues. The germline gives CDR1 MGHRA, CDR2 YSYEKL. V lost 4 bases to trimming and J lost 0 bases, with 16 bases between them. The CDR3 spells CASSLPSGSSSGANVLTF. The CDR3 DNA reads as TGCGCCAGCAGCCTACCCTCCGGCAGTAGCTCTGGGGCCAACGTCCTGACTTTC.

This clonotype was seen repeatedly, ten times or more. The chain employs TRBV7-9 and TRBJ2-3, with TRBD1 matching 9 bases. This CDR3 comprises 16 residues. Germline V gene sequence: CDR1 SEHNR, CDR2 FQNEAQ (reference sequence). Trimming cost V 5 bases and J 4 bases; bases outside gene matches: 10. The CDR3 DNA reads as TGTGCCAGCAGCGCATCAACAGGGGGCTTAGCAGATACGCAGTATTTT. Protein sequence: CASSASTGGLADTQYF. The full variable domain, in which reference TRBV7-9 and TRBJ2-3 provide the parts outside the CDR3, is DTGVSQNPRHKITKRGQNVTFRCDPISEHNRLYWYRQTLGQGPEFLTYFQNEAQLEKSRLLSDRFSAERPKGSFSTLEIQRTEQGDSAMYLCASSASTGGLADTQYFGPGTRLTVL.

The V gene is TRBV12-3 or TRBV12-4, the J gene TRBJ2-5, with 10 bases aligning to TRBD2. The length of the CDR3 is 14 residues. Trimming at V came to 5 bases and at J to 7 bases, leaving 7 bases not matched to a gene. The CDR3: CASSKPGLATTQYF. Here the CDR3 DNA reads TGTGCCAGCAGTAAACCGGGACTAGCGACGACCCAGTACTTC.

This clonotype came up many times. J is TRBJ2-7 and V is TRBV6-6, with D maybe TRBD2 (5 bases). This CDR3 region has 16 residues. Trimming stripped 2 bases from V and 4 bases from J, with 18 bases between. Looked up from germline, CDR1 is MNHNY and CDR2 is SVGAGI (reference sequence). CDR3 DNA: TGTGCCAGCAGTTACGGAACTAGTAACGGGAAGTACGAGCAGTACTTC. This codes for CASSYGTSNGKYEQYF.

Ten or more counts support this clonotype. The chain joins TRBV7-9 to TRBJ1-3; D might be TRBD1 (5 bases). Between the trimmed V and J ends, which lost 5 bases and 0 bases, there was a span of 17 bases. CDR1 is SEHNR, CDR2 FQNEAQ, per germline (reference sequence). The CDR3 has 17 amino acids. CDR3 loop: CASSLTSRDLSGNTIYF. The CDR3 DNA sequence: TGTGCCAGCAGCCTAACAAGCCGGGACCTCTCTGGAAACACCATATATTTT.

This clonotype was seen a handful of times. V gene TRBV3-1 combines with J gene TRBJ2-7; D is possibly TRBD2 (7 bases). V lost 0 bases and J 5 bases, leaving 11 bases between the germline ends. Germline-derived CDR1 and CDR2 are LGHDT and YNNKEL (reference sequence). This CDR3 has 14 amino acids. Here the CDR3 DNA reads TGTGCCAGCAGCCAAGAGGGGGGGCCCCACGAGCAGTACTTC. Translated, it gives CASSQEGGPHEQYF.

The chain has TRBV6-5 and TRBJ1-6; no firm D call. The CDR3 consists of 15 residues. The V end lost 0 bases, the J end lost 6 bases, and 9 bases lay between the germline ends. Germline assignment: CDR1 MNHEY and CDR2 SVGAGI. The DNA of the CDR3 is TGTGCCAGCAGTTACTCTGGCAGCGGTAATTCACCCCTCCACTTT. Protein product: CASSYSGSGNSPLHF.

This clonotype has just a few counts. V and J are TRBV4-3 and TRBJ2-3; 9 bases fit TRBD2. CDR1 is LGHNA, CDR2 YSLEER, per germline. There are 18 residues in the CDR3. V lost 0 bases to trimming and J lost 0 bases; unmatched junction nucleotides: 7. CDR3 sequence reads: CASSQEPGLASSTDTQYF. CDR3 coding DNA: TGCGCCAGCAGCCAAGAACCGGGACTAGCTAGTAGCACAGATACGCAGTATTTT.

The chain has TRBV29-1 and TRBJ2-1; D perhaps matches TRBD2 (5 bases). V was cut by 4 bases and J by 3 bases, with 13 bases left in between. The length of the CDR3 is 14 residues. Germline assignment: CDR1 SQVTM and CDR2 ANQGSEA. The CDR3 DNA is TGCAGCGTTGTACCCAGCGGACTCTACAATGAGCAGTTCTTC. Protein product: CSVVPSGLYNEQFF.

This sequence joins TRBV6-2 or TRBV6-3 and TRBJ1-1; 7 nucleotides align to TRBD1. Per germline, CDR1 MNHEY and CDR2 SVGEGT. V shed 2 bases, J shed 1 base, and the junction held 1 base outside the gene matches. The CDR3 extends over 14 amino acids. CDR3 DNA sequence: TGTGCCAGCAGTTACGGGACAGAGAACACTGAAGCTTTCTTT. It specifies CASSYGTENTEAFF.

This clonotype has more than one count but fewer than ten. Here the CDR3 reads CASSPTGHANTGELFF. The CDR3 DNA sequence: TGTGCCAGCAGCCCCACAGGGCACGCGAACACCGGGGAGCTGTTTTTT. This chain joins TRBV6-5 and TRBJ2-2; maybe TRBD1 (6 bases). The CDR3 totals 16 residues. The germline V and J ends were trimmed by 6 bases and 0 bases, with 14 bases remaining between them. Germline V lookup: CDR1 MNHEY, CDR2 SVGAGI.